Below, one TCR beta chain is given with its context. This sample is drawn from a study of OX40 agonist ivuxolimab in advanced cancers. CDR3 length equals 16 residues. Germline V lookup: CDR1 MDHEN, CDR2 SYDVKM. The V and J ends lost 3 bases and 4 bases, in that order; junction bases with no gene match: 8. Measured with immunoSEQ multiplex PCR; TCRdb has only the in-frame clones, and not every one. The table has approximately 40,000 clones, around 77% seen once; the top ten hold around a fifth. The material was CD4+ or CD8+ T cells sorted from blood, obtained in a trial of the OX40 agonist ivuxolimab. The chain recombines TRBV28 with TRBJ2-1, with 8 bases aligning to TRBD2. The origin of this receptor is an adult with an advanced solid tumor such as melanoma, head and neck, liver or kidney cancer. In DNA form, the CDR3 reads TGTGCCAGCAGTTTGGTAGGACTAGCCACTTACAATGAGCAGTTCTTC. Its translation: CASSLVGLATYNEQFF.